These 5 T cell receptor beta chains originate from one sample sequenced in a study of memory CD4+ T cells and cytomegalovirus serostatus. The sort gate was single viable CD3+CD4+CD8-CD45RO+ cells for memory CD4+ T cells. This table comes from immunoSEQ multiplex PCR, and its TCRdb copy is limited to in-frame clones, with some not included. The sample lists about 54,000 clones, around 76% seen once, with 1.6% in the top ten. The sequencing sample was made of memory CD4+ T cells from blood. These receptors were collected from an adult in good health and CMV-seronegative.

CDR3 coding DNA: TGTGCCATCAGTGGTCGGAGCGGGGGGCTCACAGATACGCAGTATTTT. Translated: CAISGRSGGLTDTQYF. The rearrangement uses TRBV10-3 and TRBJ2-3, with 9 bases identical to TRBD2. Losses at the gene ends were 4 bases for V and 2 bases for J; bases not matched to a gene: 7. Germline values: CDR1 ENHRY, CDR2 SYGVKD. The CDR3 sequence is 16 residues long.

The CDR3 DNA reads TGTGCCAGCAGCCAAGATCAAGGAGGGCCCAACTATGGCTACACCTTC. Translated: CASSQDQGGPNYGYTF. The rearrangement joins TRBV7-9 to TRBJ1-2; D uncertain. The CDR3 runs 16 residues. Looked up from germline, CDR1 is SEHNR and CDR2 is FQNEAQ (reference sequence). Trimming took 5 bases from V and 2 from J, leaving 18 bases between them.

This chain connects TRBV6-1 to TRBJ1-1, with TRBD1 matching over 9 bases. Per the germline V gene, CDR1 is MNHNS and CDR2 is SASEGT. Trimming cost V 6 bases and J 6 bases; bases outside gene matches: 8. The CDR3 has 14 amino acids. Written as DNA, the CDR3 is TGTGCCAGCAGGGGGGGACAGGGTAATTCTGAAGCTTTCTTT. This translates into CASRGGQGNSEAFF.

The rearrangement links TRBV6-1 to TRBJ1-1, with 9 bases that match TRBD1. The length of the CDR3 is 18 residues. Germline lookup yields CDR1 MNHNS and CDR2 SASEGT. J lost 1 base, V lost 0 bases, and 9 bases had no gene match. The CDR3 region is CASSEAKRGQGKNTEAFF. CDR3 DNA: TGTGCCAGCAGTGAAGCGAAGCGGGGACAGGGCAAGAACACTGAAGCTTTCTTT.

This chain joins TRBV19 and TRBJ2-2; 9 bases map to TRBD1. V was clipped by 3 bases and J by 7 bases; unmatched bases: 3. The V gene's germline CDR1 is LNHDA and CDR2 SQIVND (reference sequence). The CDR3 length is 14 residues. In nucleotides, the CDR3 is TGTGCCAGTAGTATCGGGACAGGGATCGGGGAGCTGTTTTTT. Translated, it gives CASSIGTGIGELFF. The variable domain in full, completed from reference TRBV19 and TRBJ2-2, reads DGGITQSPKYLFRKEGQNVTLSCEQNLNHDAMYWYRQDPGQGLRLIYYSQIVNDFQKGDIAEGYSVSREKKESFPLTVTSAQKNPTAFYLCASSIGTGIGELFFGEGSRLTVL.